This T cell receptor (beta chain) originates from a study of beta chain features in type 1 diabetes. Cell sorting via CD45RO/CCR7/CD25/CD127/CD95/CD27 was performed to obtain CD4+ naive, central memory, regulatory and stem cell-like memory cells. This clone was observed a few times. The target antigen is unknown. Reverse transcribing all isolated RNA meant expressed TCRB transcripts were sequenced. Only in-frame clones appear in the TCRdb table, and some are missing; sequencing was by immunoSEQ multiplex PCR. The data contain 350,000 to 450,000 clones, approximately 15% of them singletons. CDR3 size: 16 residues. V trimming: 7 bases; J trimming: 5 bases; junction bases outside the gene matches: 12. Germline V lookup: CDR1 LNHNV, CDR2 YYDKDF (reference sequence). Findings of the study overall: The naive, central memory and Treg TCRB repertoires looked more alike in patients than they did in healthy donors.

This receptor was identified in a man aged 25 to 45 in good health. The V gene is TRBV15, the J gene TRBJ2-2, with TRBD1 matching over 8 bases. The sequencing sample was made of naive CD4+ T cells from blood. The CDR3 is CATKDRDRILTGELFF. The DNA of the CDR3 is TGTGCCACCAAGGACCGGGACAGGATACTTACCGGGGAGCTGTTTTTT.